The sequence of this T cell receptor beta chain was determined in a study of cytotoxic CD8 clonotypes in ibrutinib-treated CLL. Across the study: Included were some eleven relapsed/refractory and about 15 treatment-naive patients, of whom approximately 18 were IGHV unmutated.

To note about this clone: Its target is not known.

The CDR3 covers 14 residues. The V gene's germline CDR1 is SGHNT and CDR2 YYREEE (reference sequence). Unmatched junction bases numbered 5, after V lost 3 bases and J lost 7 bases. TCRdb's copy holds only in-frame clones and misses some; the assay was immunoSEQ multiplex PCR. The sample records about 300,000 clones, approximately 76% being singletons. General study findings and limits: Before falling back toward baseline at progression, clonality had risen at the time of ibrutinib response.

PBMCs were cryopreserved, and about 1.8 micrograms of genomic DNA from them went into TCR beta libraries. The receptor's source is a human donor with chronic lymphocytic leukemia. The sample consisted of PBMCs, taken at disease progression, from a patient treated with ibrutinib. The rearrangement links TRBV5-4 to TRBJ2-2; 8 bases match TRBD1. The CDR3 bases are TGTGCCAGCAGCTCGACAGGGGCTGACGGGGAGCTGTTTTTT. Its translation: CASSSTGADGELFF.